This T cell receptor beta chain was obtained from a study of T-cell memory formation after mild COVID-19 (dated by TCRdb to the early 2020s). Context from the whole study: TCR sequence clusters from the two donors were largely donor specific. Longitudinal TCRalpha and TCRbeta repertoire sequencing tracked T-cell clones expanding and contracting after mild COVID-19 in two donors. The cohort comprised two young, previously healthy adult volunteers, one female and one male. What the research found in general, with its limitations: SARS-CoV-2 specificity was not confirmed for the second-wave clones peaking on day 37. The detection of some responding clones in pre-infection memory suggests that pre-existing cross-reactive memory T cells joined the SARS-CoV-2 response. Contracting CD4+ clones appeared mostly in the CM and EM memory subsets, whereas CD8+ clones were enriched in EMRA. Only a couple of mild cases were covered by the study, and larger cohorts that include severe cases with pre-infection samples were considered necessary. Clones that contracted from day 15 to 85 showed balanced CD4/CD8 phenotypes, whereas a second wave of clones that expanded from day 15 to 37 leaned towards CD4+.

The CDR3 covers 15 residues, taking in both the cysteine and the phenylalanine. The sequence is cut down to CDR3 DNA, 45 bases in frame from base 1. CDR1 is given as LGHNA and CDR2 as YSLEER, both from the germline V gene. The V end loses 4 bases and the J end loses 8 bases, and a stretch of 18 bases separates them. PBMCs were isolated by Ficoll-Paque density gradient centrifugation. The sequencer was an Illumina NovaSeq 6000. TCRalpha and TCRbeta cDNA libraries were constructed by 5'RACE with constant-segment primers, with sample barcodes and unique molecular identifiers being introduced. Trizol reagent was used to extract RNA from every sample. Libraries were amplified in two PCR steps, with a second sample barcode and Illumina TruSeq adapters added in the second step. The libraries were sequenced on an Illumina NovaSeq using 2 x 150 bp paired-end reads. The source study handled its data this way. With migec v1.2.7, reads were demultiplexed and then collapsed into UMI-guided consensus sequences. With mixcr v2.1.11, UMI consensuses were aligned to TRA and TRB V and J templates and assembled into clonotypes. Clonotypes were classified as expanded or contracted when called significant by both edgeR and NoisET, with noise models trained on biological replicates. edgeR calls used a false discovery rate-adjusted p below 0.01 and a log2 fold-change threshold of 1. PCA with hierarchical clustering of max-normalized trajectories of the 1000 most abundant clonotypes was used as exploratory dynamics analysis. Separately sequenced CD4+ and CD8+ repertoires were used to assign a CD4 or CD8 phenotype to each responding clone. TCRdb handled the public reads itself, with Q25 trimming in fastp and clone calling in MiXCR, and kept productive beta chains. When rows share a CDR3 protein, they turn into one entry using the most common DNA and genes. The V and J calls were determined by TCRdb, not by the authors. The table for this sample lists 400,000 to 450,000 distinct CDR3 sequences; under 20% of them were counted only once. The top ten hold under 25% of the sample.

Remarks on this clonotype: Its antigen is not yet known. No much larger clonotype is one base removed from it; base qualities were not supplied.

The sample was PBMCs or a T cell subset sorted from them (not recorded which). This clonotype originated in a man aged 18 to 30 who had mild COVID-19 (a few samples of this study predate the infection). The sample titles of this study are shuffled in the database, so cell type and time point are left out; the donor was told from shared clones. The chain was built from TRBV4-3 and TRBJ2-1; TRBD2 is possibly the D segment (5 matching bases). The sequenced DNA: TGCGCCAGCAGCCTCGACGGGGTCCTCCAGGATGAGCAGTTCTTC. Protein translation: CASSLDGVLQDEQFF.